This entry is about one TCR beta chain. It was during active infection that Seattle patients were enrolled and then longitudinally followed. CDR1 LGHDT and CDR2 YNNKEL come from the germline V gene (reference sequence). This CDR3 contains 16 residues. V lost 4 bases and J lost 5; bases outside the gene matches: 8. Profiled with immunoSEQ multiplex PCR; TCRdb holds only in-frame clones, not every one. Found here are tens of thousands of clones, roughly 89% of them singletons; the top ten hold approximately 3.7%. This specimen belongs to a study of blood T cell repertoires in COVID-19. This receptor was taken from a man aged 35-49 years with COVID-19, enrolled during active disease. The rearrangement joins TRBV3-1 (or the pseudogene TRBV3-2) to TRBJ2-2; TRBD1 agrees at 9 bases. Sequenced input: peripheral blood. The CDR3 spells CASSPNRGQGTGELFF. In DNA, the CDR3 is TGTGCCAGCAGCCCTAACCGTGGACAGGGGACCGGGGAGCTGTTTTTT.